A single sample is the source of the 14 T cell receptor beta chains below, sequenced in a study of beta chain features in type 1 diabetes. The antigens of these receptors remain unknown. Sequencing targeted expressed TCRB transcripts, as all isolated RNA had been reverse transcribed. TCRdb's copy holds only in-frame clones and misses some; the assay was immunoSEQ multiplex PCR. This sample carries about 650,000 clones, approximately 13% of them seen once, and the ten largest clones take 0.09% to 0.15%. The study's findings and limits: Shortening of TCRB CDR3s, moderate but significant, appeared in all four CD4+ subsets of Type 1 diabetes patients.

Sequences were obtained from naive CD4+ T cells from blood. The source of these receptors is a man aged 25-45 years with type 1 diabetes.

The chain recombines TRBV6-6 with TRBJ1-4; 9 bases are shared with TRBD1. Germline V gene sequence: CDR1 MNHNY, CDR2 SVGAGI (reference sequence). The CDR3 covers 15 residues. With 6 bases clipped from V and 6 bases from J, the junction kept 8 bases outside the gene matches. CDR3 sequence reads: CASRRRGQGDEKLFF. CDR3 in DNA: TGTGCCAGCAGACGACGGGGACAGGGCGATGAAAAACTGTTTTTT.

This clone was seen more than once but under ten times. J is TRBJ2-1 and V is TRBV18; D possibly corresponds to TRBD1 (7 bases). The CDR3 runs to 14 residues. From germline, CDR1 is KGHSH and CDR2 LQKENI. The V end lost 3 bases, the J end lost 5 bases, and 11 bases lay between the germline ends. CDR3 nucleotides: TGTGCCAGCTCACCCGGCAGGGGGGACAATGAGCAGTTCTTC. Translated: CASSPGRGDNEQFF.

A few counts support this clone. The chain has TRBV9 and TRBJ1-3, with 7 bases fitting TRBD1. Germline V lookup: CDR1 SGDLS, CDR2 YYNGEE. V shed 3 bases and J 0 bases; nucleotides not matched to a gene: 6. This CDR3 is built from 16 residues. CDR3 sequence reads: CASSALTGFSGNTIYF. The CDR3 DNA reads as TGTGCCAGCAGCGCATTGACAGGGTTCTCTGGAAACACCATATATTTT.

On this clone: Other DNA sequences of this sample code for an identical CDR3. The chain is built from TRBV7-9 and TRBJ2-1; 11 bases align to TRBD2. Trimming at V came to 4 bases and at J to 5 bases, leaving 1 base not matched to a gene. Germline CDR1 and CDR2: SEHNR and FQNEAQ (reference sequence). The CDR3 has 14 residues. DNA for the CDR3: TGTGCCAGCAGCTCTAGCGGGGGGCACAATGAGCAGTTCTTC. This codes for CASSSSGGHNEQFF.

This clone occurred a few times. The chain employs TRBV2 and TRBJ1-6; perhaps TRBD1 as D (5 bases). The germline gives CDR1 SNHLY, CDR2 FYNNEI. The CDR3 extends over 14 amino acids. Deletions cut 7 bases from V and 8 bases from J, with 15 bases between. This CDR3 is CASTPGGAYSPLHF. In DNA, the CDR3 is TGTGCCAGCACCCCGGGAGGGGCTTATTCACCCCTCCACTTT.

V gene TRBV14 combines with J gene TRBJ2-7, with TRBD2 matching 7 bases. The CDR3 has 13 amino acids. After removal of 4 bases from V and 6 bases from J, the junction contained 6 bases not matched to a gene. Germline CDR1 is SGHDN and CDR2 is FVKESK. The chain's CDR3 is CASSPPSGGEQYF. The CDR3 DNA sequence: TGTGCCAGCAGCCCACCCTCGGGGGGCGAGCAGTACTTC.

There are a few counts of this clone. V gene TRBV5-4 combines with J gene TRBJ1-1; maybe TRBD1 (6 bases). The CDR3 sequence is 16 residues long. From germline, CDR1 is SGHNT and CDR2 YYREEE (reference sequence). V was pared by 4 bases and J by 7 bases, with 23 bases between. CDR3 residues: CASSGFGGWQGSEAFF. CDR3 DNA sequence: TGTGCCAGCAGCGGGTTCGGGGGCTGGCAGGGGAGTGAAGCTTTCTTT.

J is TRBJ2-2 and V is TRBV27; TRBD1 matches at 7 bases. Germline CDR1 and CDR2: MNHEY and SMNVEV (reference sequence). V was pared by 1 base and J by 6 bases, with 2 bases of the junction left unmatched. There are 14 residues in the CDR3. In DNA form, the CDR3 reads TGTGCCAGCAGTTTATTGCAGGGGGCCGGGGAGCTGTTTTTT. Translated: CASSLLQGAGELFF.

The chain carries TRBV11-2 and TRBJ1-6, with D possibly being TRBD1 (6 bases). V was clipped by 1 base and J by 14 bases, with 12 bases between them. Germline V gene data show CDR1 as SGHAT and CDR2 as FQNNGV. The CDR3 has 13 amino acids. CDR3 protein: CASSLGQAFTLHF. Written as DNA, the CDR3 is TGTGCCAGCAGCTTAGGACAGGCTTTTACCCTCCACTTT.

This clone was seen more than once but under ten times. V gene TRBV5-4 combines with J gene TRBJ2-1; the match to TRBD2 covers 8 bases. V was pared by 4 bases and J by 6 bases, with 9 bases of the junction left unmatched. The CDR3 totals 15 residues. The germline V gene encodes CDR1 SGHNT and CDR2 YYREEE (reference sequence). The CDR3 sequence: CASSPGVAGFNEQFF. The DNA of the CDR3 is TGTGCCAGCAGCCCCGGGGTAGCGGGGTTCAATGAGCAGTTCTTC. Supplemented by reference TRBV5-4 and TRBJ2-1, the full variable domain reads ETGVTQSPTHLIKTRGQQVTLRCSSQSGHNTVSWYQQALGQGPQFIFQYYREEENGRGNFPPRFSGLQFPNYSSELNVNALELDDSALYLCASSPGVAGFNEQFFGPGTRLTVL.

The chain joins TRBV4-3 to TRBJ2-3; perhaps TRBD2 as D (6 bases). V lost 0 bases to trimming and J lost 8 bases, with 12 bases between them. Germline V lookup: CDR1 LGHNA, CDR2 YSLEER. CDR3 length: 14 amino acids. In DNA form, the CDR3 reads TGCGCCAGCAGCCAAGATGCGGGGTTGGGTACGCAGTATTTT. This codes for CASSQDAGLGTQYF.

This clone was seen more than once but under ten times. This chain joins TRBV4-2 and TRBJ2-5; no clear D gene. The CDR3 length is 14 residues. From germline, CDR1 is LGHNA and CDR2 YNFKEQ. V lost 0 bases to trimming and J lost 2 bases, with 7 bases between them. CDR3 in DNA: TGTGCCAGCAGCCAAGACCCAGATCAAGAGACCCAGTACTTC. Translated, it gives CASSQDPDQETQYF.

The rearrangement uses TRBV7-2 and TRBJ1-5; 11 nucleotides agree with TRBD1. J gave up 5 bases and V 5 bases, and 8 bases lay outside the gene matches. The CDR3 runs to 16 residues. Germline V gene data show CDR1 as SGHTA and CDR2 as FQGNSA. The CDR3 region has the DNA TGTGCCAGCAGCCGAACCGGACAGGGGGCGTATCAGCCCCAGCATTTT. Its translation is CASSRTGQGAYQPQHF.

The CDR3: CASSLSSSSGNTIYF. DNA of the CDR3: TGTGCCAGCAGCTTAAGCTCCAGCAGTGGAAACACCATATATTTT. The chain uses TRBV7-2 and TRBJ1-3; D is uncertain. Trimming shortened V by 2 bases and J by 3 bases, and 11 bases separated the two germline ends. The CDR3 is made up of 15 amino acids. Germline V gene lookup returns CDR1 SGHTA and CDR2 FQGNSA.